These 5 T cell receptor beta chains share one sample of origin, sequenced in a study of T cells in Graves' hyperthyroidism and ophthalmopathy. What was amplified from RNA transcripts were TCR beta CDR3 regions. First-round RT-PCR with HTBI primers amplified the TCR CDR3 region. One entry per CDR3 protein, called by TCRdb with MiXCR from the multiplex PCR reads. The profile shows about 640,000 distinct CDR3 sequences, about 20% of them singletons. The specimen sequenced was blood. The receptors come from a man aged 25 to 40 with Graves' ophthalmopathy.

This clonotype was seen at least ten times. The V and J genes are TRBV2 and TRBJ2-2; 10 bases align to TRBD2. Germline CDR1 SNHLY, CDR2 FYNNEI. CDR3 length: 15 amino acids. Germline trimming cut 7 bases from V and 4 bases from J; bases unmatched to any gene: 6. DNA of the CDR3: TGTGCCAGCACTCGGAGGACTAGCGGCACCGGGGAGCTGTTTTTT. It is translated as CASTRRTSGTGELFF.

V is TRBV3-1 and J is TRBJ1-1, with 10 bases matching TRBD1. The V gene end was trimmed by 6 bases and the J gene end by 1 base; junction bases not matched to a gene: 5. The CDR3 spans 15 residues. The germline V gene has CDR1 LGHDT and CDR2 YNNKEL (reference sequence). The CDR3 sequence is CASSPTGGGNTEAFF. CDR3 nucleotides: TGTGCCAGCAGTCCGACAGGGGGCGGGAACACTGAAGCTTTCTTT. The whole variable domain, filled in from reference TRBV3-1 and TRBJ1-1, reads DTAVSQTPKYLVTQMGNDKSIKCEQNLGHDTMYWYKQDSKKFLKIMFSYNNKELIINETVPNRFSPKSPDKAHLNLHINSLELGDSAVYFCASSPTGGGNTEAFFGQGTRLTVV.

In its sample, this clonotype was seen a few times. This chain connects TRBV28 to TRBJ1-5; TRBD1 is a possible D gene (6 bases). CDR1 MDHEN and CDR2 SYDVKM come from the germline V gene. V was pared by 5 bases and J by 7 bases, with 18 bases between. The CDR3 spans 15 residues. CDR3 coding DNA: TGTGCCAGCAGTATTCGAGGGGGAGGAGGGCAGCCCCAGCATTTT. Translating it yields CASSIRGGGGQPQHF. The variable domain in full, with the rest retrieved from reference TRBV28 and TRBJ1-5, is DVKVTQSSRYLVKRTGEKVFLECVQDMDHENMFWYRQDPGLGLRLIYFSYDVKMKEKGDIPEGYSVSREKKERFSLILESASTNQTSMYLCASSIRGGGGQPQHFGDGTRLSIL.

V gene TRBV2 combines with J gene TRBJ1-4; 7 nucleotides line up with TRBD1. The germline gives CDR1 SNHLY, CDR2 FYNNEI. The V gene end was trimmed by 11 bases and the J gene end by 4 bases; junction bases not matched to a gene: 19. The CDR3 consists of 17 residues. CDR3 DNA: TGTGCCTCCCATAGAGGGACAGAATTTACGTTTAATGAAAAACTGTTTTTT. Translated: CASHRGTEFTFNEKLFF.

A note on this clonotype: This may stem from a read error, because a much larger clone lies one nucleotide away. The chain has TRBV7-8 and TRBJ2-7; 9 nucleotides agree with TRBD1. The CDR3 sequence is 15 residues long. Germline V gives CDR1 SGHVS, CDR2 FQNEAQ. The DNA of the CDR3 is TGTGCCAGCAGCTTAGCGCTACAGGGGGCCTACAAGCAGTACTTC. Encoded protein: CASSLALQGAYKQYF.